This T cell receptor (beta chain) was observed in a study of blood T cell repertoires in COVID-19. The overall study: Acute and convalescent COVID-19 samples came from the United States, Italy and Spain. From T cells, B-cell-depleted T cells, or PBMCs came the material, which was cDNA or gDNA.

Profiling relied on immunoSEQ multiplex PCR, and the TCRdb table lists in-frame clones only, not all of them. This repertoire shows about 160,000 clones, around 89% found once; its top ten account for approximately 3%. V lost 4 bases and J lost 0; bases outside the gene matches: 6. Germline V lookup: CDR1 MGHRA, CDR2 YSYEKL. The length of the CDR3 is 15 residues. Specimen: peripheral blood. V and J are TRBV4-1 and TRBJ2-7, with 7 bases matching TRBD1. The origin of this receptor is a man in his 60s with acute or convalescent COVID-19. CDR3 in amino acids: CASSLEGTDSYEQYF. The CDR3 DNA reads TGCGCCAGCAGCCTTGAGGGGACAGACTCCTACGAGCAGTACTTC.